This T cell receptor (beta chain) was sequenced for a study of technical replicates of blood from several donors. The protocol was immunoSEQ multiplex PCR, while the TCRdb copy is restricted to in-frame clones and leaves out a portion. Among approximately 75,000 clones, 95% to 97% were seen once, and the ten largest hold almost 0.3%. Source material: T cells isolated from PBMCs. This TCR was recovered from a human donor in good health.

CDR3 protein: CASSQTGTYGYTF. The DNA for the CDR3 is TGTGCCAGCAGCCAGACAGGGACCTATGGCTACACCTTC. This chain joins TRBV27 and TRBJ1-2; 7 bases match TRBD1. The germline V gene has CDR1 MNHEY and CDR2 SMNVEV (reference sequence). The V and J ends lost 6 bases and 4 bases, in that order; junction bases with no gene match: 5. The CDR3 sequence is 13 residues long.